The 20 T cell receptor beta chains in this list originate from one sample, sequenced in a study of T cells expressing NK-cell markers. Using the 5' RACE reads, TCRdb records one entry per CDR3 protein without DNA. The sample has about 390,000 distinct CDR3 sequences. The material sequenced was blood T cells: a sorted CD56 or NKG2C T cell subset, CD4+ or CD8+ T cells, or bulk PBMC T cells (not recorded which). Receptor source: a woman aged 50 to 60 in good health.

The chain carries TRBV15 and TRBJ2-2; TCRdb's D call, TRBD2, is unchecked because there is no DNA. CDR3 length: 14 amino acids. Germline V gene sequence: CDR1 LNHNV, CDR2 YYDKDF (reference sequence). This CDR3 reads CATSLAGGVGELFF.

The chain uses TRBV7-8 and TRBJ2-5. The CDR3 contains 14 residues. Looked up from germline, CDR1 is SGHVS and CDR2 is FQNEAQ. The CDR3: CASSFRYPQETQYF.

V gene TRBV9 combines with J gene TRBJ2-7; TCRdb reports TRBD1, a call that lacks DNA to check it against. This CDR3 has 15 residues. CDR1 is SGDLS and CDR2 is YYNGEE in the germline V gene. The CDR3 sequence: CASSLRQGVFYEQYF. The entire variable domain, with the rest obtained from reference TRBV9 and TRBJ2-7, is as follows: DSGVTQTPKHLITATGQRVTLRCSPRSGDLSVYWYQQSLDQGLQFLIQYYNGEERAKGNILERFSAQQFPDLHSELNLSSLELGDSALYFCASSLRQGVFYEQYFGPGTRLTVT.

CDR3 loop: CASTPMATQETQYF. The gene calls are TRBV5-1 and TRBJ2-5; TCRdb indicates TRBD1, and absent DNA this call remains unverified. The CDR3 is 14 amino acids. From germline, CDR1 is SGHRS and CDR2 YFSETQ.

The chain combines TRBV28 with TRBJ2-3; without DNA, the TCRdb call of TRBD2 cannot be checked. Germline V lookup: CDR1 MDHEN, CDR2 SYDVKM. The CDR3 covers 18 residues. The CDR3 is CASSPHQGLAGVPDTQYF.

CDR3 protein: CASSTPQGFGNTIYF. The gene calls are TRBV7-6 and TRBJ1-3. The CDR3 sequence is 15 residues long. Germline V gene lookup returns CDR1 SGHVS and CDR2 FNYEAQ.

The gene calls are TRBV9 and TRBJ2-3; TCRdb picks TRBD2, but there is no DNA to check that call. This CDR3 has 15 amino acids. CDR1 and CDR2 (germline): SGDLS, YYNGEE. The CDR3 reads CASSVGGRAEDTQYF.

The J gene is TRBJ2-7, the V gene TRBV5-6; TCRdb picks TRBD2, but there is no DNA to check that call. The length of the CDR3 is 14 residues. The germline gives CDR1 SGHDT, CDR2 YYEEEE. The CDR3 spells CASSPGSSAYEQYF.

The chain links TRBV10-3 to TRBJ2-3; TCRdb returns TRBD1, unconfirmable since there is no DNA. CDR1 ENHRY and CDR2 SYGVKD come from the germline V gene. The CDR3 consists of 14 residues. CDR3 sequence: CATSRGQGTDTQYF.

The CDR3 region is CASSLVQRDYNEQFF. The chain links TRBV7-2 to TRBJ2-1; TCRdb picks TRBD2, but there is no DNA to check that call. Per the germline V gene, CDR1 is SGHTA and CDR2 is FQGNSA. CDR3 length equals 15 residues. The entire variable domain, with the rest obtained from reference TRBV7-2 and TRBJ2-1, is as follows: GAGVSQSPSNKVTEKGKDVELRCDPISGHTALYWYRQSLGQGLEFLIYFQGNSAPDKSGLPSDRFSAERTGGSVSTLTIQRTQQEDSAVYLCASSLVQRDYNEQFFGPGTRLTVL.

This sequence joins TRBV29-1 and TRBJ2-1; TCRdb reports TRBD2, a call that lacks DNA to check it against. The CDR3 runs to 14 residues. Germline V gives CDR1 SQVTM, CDR2 ANQGSEA. CDR3 region: CSVGQGLNYNEQFF.

The gene calls are TRBV3-1 and TRBJ2-5; the D call from TCRdb, TRBD2, cannot be confirmed without DNA. CDR3 length equals 14 residues. From germline, CDR1 is LGHDT and CDR2 YNNKEL (reference sequence). The CDR3 spells CASSQDLAVETQYF.

The rearrangement links TRBV24-1 to TRBJ2-2; the D gene TCRdb calls, TRBD1, cannot be checked with no DNA. CDR3 length equals 14 residues. Germline CDR1 is KGHDR and CDR2 is SFDVKD. The CDR3 is CATSDFGGTGELFF.

This sequence joins TRBV7-6 and TRBJ2-7. The CDR3 spans 14 residues. From germline, CDR1 is SGHVS and CDR2 FNYEAQ. The CDR3 sequence: CASSLEVATYEQYF.

The gene calls are TRBV10-3 and TRBJ1-1; the D gene TCRdb calls, TRBD1, cannot be checked with no DNA. This CDR3 is built from 15 residues. Per the germline V gene, CDR1 is ENHRY and CDR2 is SYGVKD. The CDR3 protein is CAISALTGGTNEAFF.

CDR3 in amino acids: CSARDPMTGDNEQFF. This chain links TRBV20-1 with TRBJ2-1; TCRdb's assignment of TRBD2 cannot be checked, as there is no DNA. Germline CDR1 is DFQATT and CDR2 is SNEGSKA (reference sequence). The CDR3 is 15 residues long.

V and J are TRBV12-3 or TRBV12-4 and TRBJ2-2; the TCRdb call, TRBD1, lacks DNA for checking. The CDR3 consists of 17 residues. CDR3 in amino acids: CASSLLLGQVATGELFF.

The CDR3 sequence is CSVARRAGGHEQYF. V is TRBV29-1 and J is TRBJ2-7; as DNA is missing, the TRBD2 call by TCRdb cannot be tested. This CDR3 is 14 amino acids long. CDR1 and CDR2 from the germline V gene are SQVTM and ANQGSEA.

This sequence joins TRBV20-1 and TRBJ2-1. The CDR3 spans 14 residues. Germline CDR1 is DFQATT and CDR2 is SNEGSKA (reference sequence). CDR3 sequence: CSALEGESYNEQFF.

This chain uses TRBV19 with TRBJ1-5; the D call from TCRdb, TRBD1, cannot be confirmed without DNA. The CDR3 consists of 16 residues. CDR1 is LNHDA, CDR2 SQIVND, per germline (reference sequence). The CDR3 protein is CASSIEAGVSNQPQHF.